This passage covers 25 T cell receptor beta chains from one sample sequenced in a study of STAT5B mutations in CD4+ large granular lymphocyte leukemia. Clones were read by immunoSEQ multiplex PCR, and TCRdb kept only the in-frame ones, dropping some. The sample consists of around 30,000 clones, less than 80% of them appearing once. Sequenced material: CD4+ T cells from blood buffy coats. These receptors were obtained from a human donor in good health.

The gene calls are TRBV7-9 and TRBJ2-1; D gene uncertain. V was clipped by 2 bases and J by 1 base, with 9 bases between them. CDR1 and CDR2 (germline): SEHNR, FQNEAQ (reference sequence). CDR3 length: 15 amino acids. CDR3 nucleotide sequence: TGTGCCAGCAGCTTAAGGAGTGGTTCCTACAATGAGCAGTTCTTC. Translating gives CASSLRSGSYNEQFF.

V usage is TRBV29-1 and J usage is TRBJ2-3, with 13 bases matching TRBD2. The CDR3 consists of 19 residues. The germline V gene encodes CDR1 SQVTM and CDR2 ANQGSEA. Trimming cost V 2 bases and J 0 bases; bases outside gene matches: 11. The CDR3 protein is CSVELGRATSGRSTDTQYF. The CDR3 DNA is TGCAGCGTTGAATTGGGCAGGGCGACTAGCGGGAGGAGCACAGATACGCAGTATTTT.

Written as DNA, the CDR3 is TGCGCCAGCAGCCAATTTGCGGGGGCCTACAATGAGCAGTTCTTC. Translation: CASSQFAGAYNEQFF. The genes are TRBV4-1 and TRBJ2-1, with 7 positions matching TRBD2. V dropped 2 bases and J dropped 2; count of bases not matched to a gene: 3. The CDR3 has 15 residues. CDR1 and CDR2 (germline): MGHRA, YSYEKL.

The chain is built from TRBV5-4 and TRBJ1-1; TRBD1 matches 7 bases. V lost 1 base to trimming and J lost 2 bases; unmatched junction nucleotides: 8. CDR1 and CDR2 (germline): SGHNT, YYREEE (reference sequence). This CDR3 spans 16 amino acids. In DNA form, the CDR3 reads TGTGCCAGCAGCTTGCCACGGACAGGATCCAACACTGAAGCTTTCTTT. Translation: CASSLPRTGSNTEAFF.

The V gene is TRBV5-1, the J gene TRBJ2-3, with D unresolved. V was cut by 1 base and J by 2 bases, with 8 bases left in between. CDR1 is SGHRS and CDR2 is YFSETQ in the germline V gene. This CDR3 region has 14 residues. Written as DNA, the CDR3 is TGCGCCAGCAGCTTGAGTAGGAACACAGATACGCAGTATTTT. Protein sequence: CASSLSRNTDTQYF.

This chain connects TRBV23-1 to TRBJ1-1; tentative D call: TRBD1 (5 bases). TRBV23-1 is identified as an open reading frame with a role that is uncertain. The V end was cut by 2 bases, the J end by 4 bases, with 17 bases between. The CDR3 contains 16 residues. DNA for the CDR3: TGCGCCAGCAGTCAACCCGTGTACCAGGGCGGCACTGAAGCTTTCTTT. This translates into CASSQPVYQGGTEAFF.

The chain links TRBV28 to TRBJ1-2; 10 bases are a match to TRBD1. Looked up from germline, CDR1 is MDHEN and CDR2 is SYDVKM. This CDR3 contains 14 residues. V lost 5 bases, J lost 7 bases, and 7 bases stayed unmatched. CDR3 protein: CASSQTGGWGGYTF. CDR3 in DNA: TGTGCCAGCAGTCAGACAGGGGGCTGGGGTGGCTACACCTTC.

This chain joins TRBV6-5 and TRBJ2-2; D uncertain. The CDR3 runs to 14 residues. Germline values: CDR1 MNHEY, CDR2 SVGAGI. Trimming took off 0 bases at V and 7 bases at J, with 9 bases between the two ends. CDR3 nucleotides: TGTGCCAGCAGTTACTCGGGTTCCTACGGGGAGCTGTTTTTT. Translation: CASSYSGSYGELFF.

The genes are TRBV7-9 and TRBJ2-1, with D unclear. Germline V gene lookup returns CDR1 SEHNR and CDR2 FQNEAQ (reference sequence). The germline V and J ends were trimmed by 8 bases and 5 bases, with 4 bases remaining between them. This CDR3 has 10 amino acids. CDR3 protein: CASAHNEQFF. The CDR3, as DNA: TGTGCCAGCGCCCACAATGAGCAGTTCTTC.

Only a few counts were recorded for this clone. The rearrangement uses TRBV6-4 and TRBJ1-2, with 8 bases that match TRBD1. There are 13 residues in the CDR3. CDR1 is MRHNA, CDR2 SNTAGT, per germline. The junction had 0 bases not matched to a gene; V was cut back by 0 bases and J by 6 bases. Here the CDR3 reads CASSDSTGDGYTF. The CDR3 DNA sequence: TGTGCCAGCAGTGACTCGACAGGGGATGGCTACACCTTC.

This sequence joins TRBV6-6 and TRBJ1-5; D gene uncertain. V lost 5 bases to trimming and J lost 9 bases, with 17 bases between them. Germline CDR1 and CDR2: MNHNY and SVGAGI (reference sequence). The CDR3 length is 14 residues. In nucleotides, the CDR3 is TGTGCCAGCAGTGTTACGGCAAATGTGTTGCCCCAGCATTTT. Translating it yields CASSVTANVLPQHF.

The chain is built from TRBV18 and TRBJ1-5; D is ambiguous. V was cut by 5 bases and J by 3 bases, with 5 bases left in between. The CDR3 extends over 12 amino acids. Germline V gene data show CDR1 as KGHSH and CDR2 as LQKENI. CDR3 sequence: CASSAPNQPQHF. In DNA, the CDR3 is TGTGCCAGCTCAGCCCCCAATCAGCCCCAGCATTTT.

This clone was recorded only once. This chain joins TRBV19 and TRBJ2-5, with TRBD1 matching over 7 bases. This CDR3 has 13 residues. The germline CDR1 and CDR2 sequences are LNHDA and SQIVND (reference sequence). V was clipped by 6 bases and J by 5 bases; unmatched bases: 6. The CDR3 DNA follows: TGTGCCAGTAGAAGGGGGCTGCGGGAGACCCAGTACTTC. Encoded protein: CASRRGLRETQYF.

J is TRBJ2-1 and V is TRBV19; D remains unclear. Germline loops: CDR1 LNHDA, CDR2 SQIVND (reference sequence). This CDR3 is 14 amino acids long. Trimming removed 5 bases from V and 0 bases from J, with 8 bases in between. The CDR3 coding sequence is TGTGCCAGTAGTTCCCGGATCTCCTACAATGAGCAGTTCTTC. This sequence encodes CASSSRISYNEQFF. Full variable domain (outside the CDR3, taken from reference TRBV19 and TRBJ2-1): DGGITQSPKYLFRKEGQNVTLSCEQNLNHDAMYWYRQDPGQGLRLIYYSQIVNDFQKGDIAEGYSVSREKKESFPLTVTSAQKNPTAFYLCASSSRISYNEQFFGPGTRLTVL.

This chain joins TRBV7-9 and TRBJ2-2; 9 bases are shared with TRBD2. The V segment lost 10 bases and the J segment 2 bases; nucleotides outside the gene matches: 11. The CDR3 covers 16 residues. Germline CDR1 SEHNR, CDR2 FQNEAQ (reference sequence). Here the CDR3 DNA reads TGTGCCATACCTAAGACTAGCGGAGGAAACACCGGGGAGCTGTTTTTT. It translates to CAIPKTSGGNTGELFF.

The chain's CDR3 is CASSQFAWMSRGGETQYF. As DNA, the CDR3 is TGCGCCAGCAGCCAATTTGCGTGGATGAGTAGGGGAGGAGAGACCCAGTACTTC. The chain joins TRBV4-1 to TRBJ2-5; tentatively, D is TRBD2 (6 bases). Germline assignment: CDR1 MGHRA and CDR2 YSYEKL. Between the trimmed V and J ends, which lost 2 bases and 4 bases, there was a span of 23 bases. There are 18 residues in the CDR3.

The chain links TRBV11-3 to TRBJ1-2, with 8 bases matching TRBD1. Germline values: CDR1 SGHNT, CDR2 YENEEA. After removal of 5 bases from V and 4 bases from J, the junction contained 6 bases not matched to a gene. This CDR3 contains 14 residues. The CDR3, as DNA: TGTGCCAGCAGCCAGGGACAGGAAGGCTATGGCTACACCTTC. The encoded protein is CASSQGQEGYGYTF.

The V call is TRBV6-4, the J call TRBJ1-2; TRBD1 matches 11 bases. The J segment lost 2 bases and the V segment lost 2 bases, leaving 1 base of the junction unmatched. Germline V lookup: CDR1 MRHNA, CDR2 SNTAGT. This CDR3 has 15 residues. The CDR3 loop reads CASSDRTGGNYGYTF. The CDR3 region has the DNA TGTGCCAGCAGTGACCGGACAGGGGGCAACTATGGCTACACCTTC.

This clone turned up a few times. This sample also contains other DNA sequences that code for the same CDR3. Written as DNA, the CDR3 is TGTGCCAGCAGCCAAGACGGGGGGGGAAATCAGCCCCAGCATTTT. Translating it yields CASSQDGGGNQPQHF. This rearrangement joins TRBV4-2 to TRBJ1-5, with D perhaps matching TRBD1 (5 bases). Germline CDR1 and CDR2: LGHNA and YNFKEQ. V was shortened by 0 bases and J by 4 bases, with 10 bases between the two germline ends. This CDR3 is 15 amino acids long.

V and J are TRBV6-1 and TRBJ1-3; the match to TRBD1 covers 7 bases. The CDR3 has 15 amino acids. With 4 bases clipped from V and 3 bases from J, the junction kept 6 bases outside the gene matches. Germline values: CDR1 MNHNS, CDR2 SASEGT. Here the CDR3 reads CASSGQNRGGNTIYF. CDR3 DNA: TGTGCCAGCAGTGGCCAAAACAGGGGTGGAAACACCATATATTTT.

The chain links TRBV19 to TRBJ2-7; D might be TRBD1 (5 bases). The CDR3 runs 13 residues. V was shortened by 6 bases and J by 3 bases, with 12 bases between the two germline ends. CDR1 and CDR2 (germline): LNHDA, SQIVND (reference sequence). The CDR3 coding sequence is TGTGCCAGTAGCAGACAGATAAACTACGAGCAGTACTTC. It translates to CASSRQINYEQYF. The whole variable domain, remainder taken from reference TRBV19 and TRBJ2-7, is DGGITQSPKYLFRKEGQNVTLSCEQNLNHDAMYWYRQDPGQGLRLIYYSQIVNDFQKGDIAEGYSVSREKKESFPLTVTSAQKNPTAFYLCASSRQINYEQYFGPGTRLTVT.

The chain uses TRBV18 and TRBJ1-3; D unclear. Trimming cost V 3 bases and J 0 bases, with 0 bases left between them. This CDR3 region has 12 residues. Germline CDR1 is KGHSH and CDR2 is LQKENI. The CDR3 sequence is CASSPSGNTIYF. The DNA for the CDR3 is TGTGCCAGCTCACCCTCTGGAAACACCATATATTTT.

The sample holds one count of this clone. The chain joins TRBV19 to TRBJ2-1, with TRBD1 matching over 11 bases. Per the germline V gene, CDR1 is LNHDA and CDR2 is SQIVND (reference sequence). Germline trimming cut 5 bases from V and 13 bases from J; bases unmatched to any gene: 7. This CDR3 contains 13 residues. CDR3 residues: CASSGGTGGTQFF. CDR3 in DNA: TGTGCCAGTAGTGGGGGGACAGGGGGAACCCAGTTCTTC.

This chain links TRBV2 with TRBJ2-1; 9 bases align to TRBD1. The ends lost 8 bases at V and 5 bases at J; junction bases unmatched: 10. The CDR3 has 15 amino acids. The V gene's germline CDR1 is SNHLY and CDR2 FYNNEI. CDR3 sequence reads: CASRPGTGNNNEQFF. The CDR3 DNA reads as TGTGCCAGCCGTCCCGGGACAGGGAATAACAATGAGCAGTTCTTC.

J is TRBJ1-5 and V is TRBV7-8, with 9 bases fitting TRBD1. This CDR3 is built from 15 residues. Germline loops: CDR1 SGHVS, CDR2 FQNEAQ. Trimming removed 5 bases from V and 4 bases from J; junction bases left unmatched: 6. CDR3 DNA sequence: TGTGCCAGCAGCCTCGGACAGGGGAGAAATCAGCCCCAGCATTTT. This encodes CASSLGQGRNQPQHF. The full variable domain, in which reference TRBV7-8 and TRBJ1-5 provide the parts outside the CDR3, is GAGVSQSPRYKVAKRGQDVALRCDPISGHVSLFWYQQALGQGPEFLTYFQNEAQLDKSGLPSDRFFAERPEGSVSTLKIQRTQQEDSAVYLCASSLGQGRNQPQHFGDGTRLSIL.